The entry that follows covers one T cell receptor beta chain sequence. This entry belongs to a study of blood T cell repertoires in COVID-19. Overall study context: PBMCs, B-cell-depleted T cells, or T cells provided the cDNA or gDNA that made up the material.

In germline, CDR1 is LNHDA, CDR2 SQIVND (reference sequence). CDR3 length: 14 residues. V shed 9 bases, J shed 5 bases, and the junction held 8 bases outside the gene matches. Libraries were prepared by immunoSEQ multiplex PCR; TCRdb keeps only in-frame clonotypes and omits some of them. This sample has under 300,000 clones, with about nine tenths found just once. Sequencing was done on a sample of peripheral blood. The source of this sequence is a man in his sixties with acute or convalescent COVID-19. J is TRBJ2-1 and V is TRBV19, with TRBD1 identical over 9 bases. CDR3 coding DNA: TGTGCCAGCTCCTGGACAGGGGAAAACAATGAGCAGTTCTTC. Residues: CASSWTGENNEQFF.